These T cell receptor beta chains were read from a single sample in a study of T cells in Graves' hyperthyroidism and ophthalmopathy. TCRdb reprocessed the multiplex PCR reads with MiXCR, giving one entry per CDR3 protein. The table has a few hundred thousand distinct CDR3 sequences, about 16% seen once; the top ten hold 25% to 30%. The material sequenced was blood. Every receptor here comes from a woman aged 25 to 45 with Graves' ophthalmopathy. Both conserved end residues are part of each CDR3. The order of the fields is J gene, V gene, D gene, clone size, CDR3 protein, CDR3 DNA. D genes are given only for firm matches. Some rows mark clone size as missing; the rest say once, few, many or name a class of expanded clone.

TRBJ1-5	TRBV6-2/TRBV6-3	TRBD1	-	CASINGQGVGPQHF	TGTGCCAGCATTAATGGACAGGGTGTGGGGCCCCAGCATTTT
TRBJ2-7	TRBV5-1	-	-	CASSLLGGNAYEQYF	TGCGCCAGCAGCTTGCTGGGGGGTAACGCCTACGAGCAGTACTTC
TRBJ2-1	TRBV20-1	TRBD2	-	CSARDPLAGVRQQFF	TGCAGTGCTAGAGACCCCCTAGCGGGAGTGCGGCAGCAGTTCTTC
TRBJ2-2	TRBV20-1	TRBD2	many	CSASQWTSGSNTGELFF	TGCAGTGCTAGTCAATGGACTAGCGGGAGCAACACCGGGGAGCTGTTTTTT
TRBJ1-2	TRBV28	-	many	CASSFSNGYTF	TGTGCCAGCAGTTTTTCGAATGGCTACACCTTC
TRBJ1-2	TRBV7-2	TRBD1	many	CASSLARGTGYGYTF	TGTGCCAGCAGCTTGGCGCGTGGGACAGGGTATGGCTACACCTTC
TRBJ2-2	TRBV4-2	-	few	CASSPVGVGTNTGELFF	TGTGCCAGCAGCCCCGTTGGTGTCGGCACGAACACCGGGGAGCTGTTTTTT
TRBJ1-5	TRBV6-1	-	few	CASSEGTQQPQHF	TGTGCCAGCAGTGAAGGGACACAGCAGCCCCAGCATTTT
TRBJ2-4	TRBV9	-	few	CASSGGLVGAIQYF	TGTGCCAGCAGCGGAGGCCTTGTGGGAGCCATTCAGTACTTC
TRBJ2-5	TRBV27	-	few	CASSPSTLGETQYF	TGTGCCAGCAGTCCCAGTACCTTGGGAGAGACCCAGTACTTC
TRBJ2-2	TRBV20-1	TRBD2	-	CSASWASGRGELFF	TGCAGTGCTAGTTGGGCTAGCGGGAGGGGGGAGCTGTTTTTT
TRBJ2-1	TRBV9	-	-	CASSVDRRDEQFF	TGTGCCAGCAGCGTAGACCGCAGAGATGAGCAGTTCTTC
TRBJ2-3	TRBV10-2	TRBD2	many	CASSGLAESTDTQYF	TGCGCCAGCAGTGGGCTAGCGGAAAGCACAGATACGCAGTATTTT
TRBJ2-1	TRBV2	TRBD1	many	CASKRQGNNEQFF	TGTGCCAGCAAAAGACAGGGGAACAATGAGCAGTTCTTC
TRBJ1-2	TRBV4-1	-	few	CATSKGEDYGYTF	TGCGCCACCTCGAAAGGGGAGGACTATGGCTACACCTTC
TRBJ1-5	TRBV4-1	-	-	CASSQVGGRRDQPQHF	TGCGCCAGCAGCCAAGTGGGAGGCCGGCGGGATCAGCCCCAGCATTTT
TRBJ2-6	TRBV7-9	-	many	CASIPSSGANVLTF	TGTGCCAGCATACCTAGCTCTGGGGCCAACGTCCTGACTTTC
TRBJ1-6	TRBV30	-	-	CAWSVIQGLESPLHF	TGTGCCTGGAGTGTAATTCAAGGGCTGGAGTCACCCCTCCACTTT
TRBJ2-5	TRBV20-1	-	-	CSARDPGGRVEETQYF	TGCAGTGCTAGAGACCCCGGGGGTCGGGTTGAAGAGACCCAGTACTTC
TRBJ1-1	TRBV7-2	-	few	CASSSSPYTNTEAFF	TGTGCCAGCAGCTCTAGCCCATACACGAACACTGAAGCTTTCTTT
TRBJ2-6	TRBV6-1	-	few	CASSADPFGANVLTF	TGTGCCAGCAGTGCCGACCCATTCGGGGCCAACGTCCTGACTTTC
TRBJ1-3	TRBV20-1	-	few	CSATEGGGTIYF	TGCAGTGCAACCGAAGGTGGAGGGACCATATATTTT
TRBJ2-5	TRBV20-1	TRBD2	-	CSASAGGQTQYF	TGCAGTGCTAGCGCGGGAGGGCAGACCCAGTACTTC
TRBJ2-3	TRBV2	-	-	CASRDRDISTDTQYF	TGTGCCAGCAGGGACCGGGACATTAGCACAGATACGCAGTATTTT
TRBJ1-2	TRBV6-6	-	many	CASSYLGGPNYGYTF	TGTGCCAGCAGTTACCTGGGGGGCCCTAACTATGGCTACACCTTC
TRBJ2-7	TRBV6-6	-	few	CASSYSGFRVYEQYF	TGTGCCAGCAGTTACTCGGGGTTCAGGGTCTACGAGCAGTACTTC
TRBJ2-1	TRBV4-1	-	-	CASSQEPGLSHEQFF	TGCGCCAGCAGCCAGGAACCGGGACTCTCTCATGAGCAGTTCTTC
TRBJ2-2	TRBV5-6	TRBD1	many	CASSSAGTGLNTGELFF	TGTGCCAGCAGCTCTGCCGGGACAGGGTTGAACACCGGGGAGCTGTTTTTT
TRBJ2-2	TRBV7-9	-	few	CASSMSSTGELFF	TGTGCCAGCAGCATGTCTAGCACCGGGGAGCTGTTTTTT
TRBJ2-7	TRBV6-2/TRBV6-3	-	few	CASSYRGGLNEQYF	TGTGCCAGCAGTTACAGGGGTGGTTTGAACGAGCAGTACTTC
TRBJ1-1	TRBV15	TRBD1	-	CATRTPDRENTEAFF	TGTGCCACCAGGACTCCAGACAGGGAGAACACTGAAGCTTTCTTT
TRBJ1-5	TRBV4-2	TRBD1	few	CASSQPRPGTGSNQPQHF	TGTGCCAGCAGCCAACCTCGCCCCGGGACAGGGTCAAATCAGCCCCAGCATTTT
TRBJ1-2	TRBV19	-	few	CASSSSGPDGYTF	TGTGCCAGTAGTTCTTCAGGACCGGATGGCTACACCTTC
TRBJ2-5	TRBV20-1	TRBD2	few	CSALRATSGKETQYF	TGCAGTGCCTTAAGGGCGACTAGCGGGAAAGAGACCCAGTACTTC
TRBJ2-7	TRBV6-2/TRBV6-3	TRBD1	many	CASSPTGTGRPYEQYF	TGTGCCAGCAGCCCTACCGGGACAGGGAGGCCCTACGAGCAGTACTTC